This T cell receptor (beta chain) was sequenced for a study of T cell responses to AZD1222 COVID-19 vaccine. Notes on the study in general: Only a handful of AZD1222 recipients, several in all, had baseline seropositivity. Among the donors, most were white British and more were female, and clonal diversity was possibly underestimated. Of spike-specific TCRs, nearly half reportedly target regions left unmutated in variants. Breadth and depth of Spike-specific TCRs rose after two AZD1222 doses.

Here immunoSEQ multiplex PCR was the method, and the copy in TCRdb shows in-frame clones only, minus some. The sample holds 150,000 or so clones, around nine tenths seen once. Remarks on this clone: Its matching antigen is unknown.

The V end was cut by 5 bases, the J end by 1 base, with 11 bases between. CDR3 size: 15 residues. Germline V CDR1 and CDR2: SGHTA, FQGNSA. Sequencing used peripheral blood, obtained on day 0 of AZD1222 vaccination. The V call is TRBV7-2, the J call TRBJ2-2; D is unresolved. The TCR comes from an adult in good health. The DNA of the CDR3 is TGTGCCAGCAGCCTTGGGGTTAGGAACACCGGGGAGCTGTTTTTT. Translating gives CASSLGVRNTGELFF.